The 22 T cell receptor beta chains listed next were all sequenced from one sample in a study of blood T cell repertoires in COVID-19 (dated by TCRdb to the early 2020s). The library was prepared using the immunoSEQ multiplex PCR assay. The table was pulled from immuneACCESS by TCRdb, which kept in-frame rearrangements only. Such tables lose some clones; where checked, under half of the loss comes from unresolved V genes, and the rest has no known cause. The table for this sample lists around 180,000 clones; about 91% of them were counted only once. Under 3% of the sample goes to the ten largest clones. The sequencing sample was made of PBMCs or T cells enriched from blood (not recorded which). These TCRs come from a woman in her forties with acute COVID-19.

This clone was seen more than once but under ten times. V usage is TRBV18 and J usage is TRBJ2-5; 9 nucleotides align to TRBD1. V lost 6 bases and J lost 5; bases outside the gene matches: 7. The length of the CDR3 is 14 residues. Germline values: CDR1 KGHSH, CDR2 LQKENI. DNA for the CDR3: TGTGCCAGCTCGTATACAGGGGGCGAGGAGACCCAGTACTTC. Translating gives CASSYTGGEETQYF. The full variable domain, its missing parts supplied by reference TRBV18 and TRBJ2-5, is NAGVMQNPRHLVRRRGQEARLRCSPMKGHSHVYWYRQLPEEGLKFMVYLQKENIIDESGMPKERFSAEFPKEGPSILRIQQVVRGDSAAYFCASSYTGGEETQYFGPGTRLLVL.

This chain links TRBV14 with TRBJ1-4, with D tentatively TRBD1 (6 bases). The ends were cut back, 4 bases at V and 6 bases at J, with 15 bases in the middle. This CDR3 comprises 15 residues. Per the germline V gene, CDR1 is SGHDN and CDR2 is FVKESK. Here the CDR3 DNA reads TGTGCCAGCAGCCCACACAGGGCTCCTGATGAAAAACTGTTTTTT. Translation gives CASSPHRAPDEKLFF.

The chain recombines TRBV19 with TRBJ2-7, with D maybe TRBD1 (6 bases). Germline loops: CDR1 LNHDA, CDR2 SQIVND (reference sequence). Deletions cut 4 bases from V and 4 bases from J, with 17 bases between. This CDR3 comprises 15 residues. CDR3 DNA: TGTGCCAGTAGTAAGGGGGTAGACGGGGTATACGAGCAGTACTTC. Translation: CASSKGVDGVYEQYF.

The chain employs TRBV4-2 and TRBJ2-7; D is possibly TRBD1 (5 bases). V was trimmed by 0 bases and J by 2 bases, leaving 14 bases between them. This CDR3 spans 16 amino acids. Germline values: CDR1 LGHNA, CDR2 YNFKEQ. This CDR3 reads CASSQDQAGMAYEQYF. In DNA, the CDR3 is TGTGCCAGCAGCCAAGATCAGGCAGGGATGGCCTACGAGCAGTACTTC.

The CDR3 reads CASSLQLAGGTDTQYF. The CDR3 coding sequence is TGCGCCAGCAGCTTGCAACTAGCGGGGGGCACAGATACGCAGTATTTT. The chain carries TRBV5-1 and TRBJ2-3, with TRBD2 matching 11 bases. Germline CDR1 and CDR2: SGHRS and YFSETQ. This CDR3 has 16 amino acids. V was pared by 1 base and J by 1 base, with 2 bases of the junction left unmatched.

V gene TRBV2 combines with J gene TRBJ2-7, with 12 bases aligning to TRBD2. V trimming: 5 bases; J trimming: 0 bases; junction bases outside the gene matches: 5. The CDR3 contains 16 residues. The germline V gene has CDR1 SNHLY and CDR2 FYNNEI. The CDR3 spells CASSSSGGASSYEQYF. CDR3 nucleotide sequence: TGTGCCAGCAGTTCTAGCGGGGGGGCCAGCTCCTACGAGCAGTACTTC.

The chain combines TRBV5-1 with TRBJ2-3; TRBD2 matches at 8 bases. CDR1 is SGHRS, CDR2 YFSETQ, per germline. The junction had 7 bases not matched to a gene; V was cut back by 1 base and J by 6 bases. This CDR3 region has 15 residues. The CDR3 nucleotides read TGCGCCAGCAGCTTGAGCGGGGGCGCATGGGATACGCAGTATTTT. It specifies CASSLSGGAWDTQYF.

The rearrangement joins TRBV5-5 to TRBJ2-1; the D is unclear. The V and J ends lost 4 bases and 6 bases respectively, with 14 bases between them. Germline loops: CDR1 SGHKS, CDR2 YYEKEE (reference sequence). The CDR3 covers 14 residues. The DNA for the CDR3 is TGTGCCAGCAGCCTCCCGGGTACCGCCAATGAGCAGTTCTTC. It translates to CASSLPGTANEQFF.

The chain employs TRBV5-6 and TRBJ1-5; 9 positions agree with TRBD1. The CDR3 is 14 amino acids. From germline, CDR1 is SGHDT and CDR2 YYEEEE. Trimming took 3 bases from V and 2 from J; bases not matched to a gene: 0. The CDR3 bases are TGTGCCAGCAGCTGGACAGGGGGCAATCAGCCCCAGCATTTT. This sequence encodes CASSWTGGNQPQHF.

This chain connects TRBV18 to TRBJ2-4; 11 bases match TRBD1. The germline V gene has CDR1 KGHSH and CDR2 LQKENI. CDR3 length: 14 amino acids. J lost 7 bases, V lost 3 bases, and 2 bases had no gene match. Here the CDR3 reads CASSPGQGGNIQYF. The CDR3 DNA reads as TGTGCCAGCTCACCGGGACAGGGGGGGAACATTCAGTACTTC. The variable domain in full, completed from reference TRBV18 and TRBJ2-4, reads NAGVMQNPRHLVRRRGQEARLRCSPMKGHSHVYWYRQLPEEGLKFMVYLQKENIIDESGMPKERFSAEFPKEGPSILRIQQVVRGDSAAYFCASSPGQGGNIQYFGAGTRLSVL.

Here the CDR3 reads CASSIGGILAKNIQYF. Here the CDR3 DNA reads TGTGCCAGTAGTATAGGAGGGATCCTAGCCAAAAACATTCAGTACTTC. This chain connects TRBV19 to TRBJ2-4; D is perhaps TRBD2 (5 bases). CDR3 length: 16 residues. Trimming took off 1 base at V and 0 bases at J, with 10 bases between the two ends. Per the germline V gene, CDR1 is LNHDA and CDR2 is SQIVND (reference sequence).

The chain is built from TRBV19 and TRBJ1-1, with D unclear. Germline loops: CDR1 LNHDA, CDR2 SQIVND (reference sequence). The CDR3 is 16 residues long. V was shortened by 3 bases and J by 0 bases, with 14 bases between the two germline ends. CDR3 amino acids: CASSMGGQAMNTEAFF. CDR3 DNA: TGTGCCAGTAGTATGGGTGGGCAGGCCATGAACACTGAAGCTTTCTTT.

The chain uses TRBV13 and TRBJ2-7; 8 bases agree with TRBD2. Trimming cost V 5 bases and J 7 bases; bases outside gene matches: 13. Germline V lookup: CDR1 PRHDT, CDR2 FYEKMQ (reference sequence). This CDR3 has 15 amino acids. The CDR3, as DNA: TGTGCCAGCAGCCAATGGACTAGCCCCGTTCTTGAGCAGTACTTC. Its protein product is CASSQWTSPVLEQYF.

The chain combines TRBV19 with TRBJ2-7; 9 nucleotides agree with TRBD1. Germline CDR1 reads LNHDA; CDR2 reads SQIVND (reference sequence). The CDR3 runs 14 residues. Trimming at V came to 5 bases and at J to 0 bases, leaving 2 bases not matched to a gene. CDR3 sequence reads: CASSVDRGSYEQYF. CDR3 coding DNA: TGTGCCAGTAGTGTGGACAGGGGCTCCTACGAGCAGTACTTC.

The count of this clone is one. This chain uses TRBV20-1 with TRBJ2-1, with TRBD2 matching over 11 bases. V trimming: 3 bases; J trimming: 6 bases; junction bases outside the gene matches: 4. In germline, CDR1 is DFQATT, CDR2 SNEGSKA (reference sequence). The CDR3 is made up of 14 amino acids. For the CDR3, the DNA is TGCAGTGCTAGTAGCGGGGGGGCCGTCAATGAGCAGTTCTTC. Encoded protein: CSASSGGAVNEQFF.

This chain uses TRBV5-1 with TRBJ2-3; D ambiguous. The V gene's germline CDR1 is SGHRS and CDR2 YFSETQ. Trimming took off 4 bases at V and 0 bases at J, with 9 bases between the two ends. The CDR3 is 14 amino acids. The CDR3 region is CASSQTASTDTQYF. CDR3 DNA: TGCGCCAGCAGCCAGACTGCAAGCACAGATACGCAGTATTTT.

The CDR3 nucleotides are TGTGCCAGCAGTGACTTACTAGCCTCCTACGAGCAGTACTTC. Amino acid sequence: CASSDLLASYEQYF. The chain recombines TRBV6-4 with TRBJ2-7; tentative D call: TRBD2 (6 bases). The germline V gene has CDR1 MRHNA and CDR2 SNTAGT. The CDR3 length is 14 residues. The V and J ends lost 1 base and 0 bases respectively, with 7 bases between them.

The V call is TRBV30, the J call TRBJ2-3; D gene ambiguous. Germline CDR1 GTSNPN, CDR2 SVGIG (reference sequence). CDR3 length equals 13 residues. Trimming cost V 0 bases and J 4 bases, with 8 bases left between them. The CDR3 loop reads CAWSVQIADTQYF. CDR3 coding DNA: TGTGCCTGGAGTGTACAGATAGCAGATACGCAGTATTTT. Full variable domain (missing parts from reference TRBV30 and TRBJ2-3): SQTIHQWPATLVQPVGSPLSLECTVEGTSNPNLYWYRQAAGRGLQLLFYSVGIGQISSEVPQNLSASRPQDRQFILSSKKLLLSDSGFYLCAWSVQIADTQYFGPGTRLTVL.

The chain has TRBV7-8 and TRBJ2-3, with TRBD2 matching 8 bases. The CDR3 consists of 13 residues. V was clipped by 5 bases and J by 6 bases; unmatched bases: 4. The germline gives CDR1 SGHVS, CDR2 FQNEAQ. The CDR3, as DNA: TGTGCCAGCAGCAGAGCGGGAGTTGATACGCAGTATTTT. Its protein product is CASSRAGVDTQYF.

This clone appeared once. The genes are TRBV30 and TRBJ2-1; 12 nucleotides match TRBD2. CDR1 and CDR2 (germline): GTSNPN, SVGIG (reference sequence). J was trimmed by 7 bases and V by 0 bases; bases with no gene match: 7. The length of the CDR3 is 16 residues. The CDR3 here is CAWSVGPSGGGNEQFF. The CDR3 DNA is TGTGCCTGGAGTGTAGGTCCTAGCGGGGGGGGGAATGAGCAGTTCTTC.

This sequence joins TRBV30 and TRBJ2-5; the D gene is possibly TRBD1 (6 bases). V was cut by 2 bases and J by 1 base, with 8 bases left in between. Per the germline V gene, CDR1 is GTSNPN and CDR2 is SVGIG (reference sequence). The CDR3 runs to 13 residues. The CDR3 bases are TGTGCCTGGAGTAGACAGGCCCAAGAGACCCAGTACTTC. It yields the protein CAWSRQAQETQYF.

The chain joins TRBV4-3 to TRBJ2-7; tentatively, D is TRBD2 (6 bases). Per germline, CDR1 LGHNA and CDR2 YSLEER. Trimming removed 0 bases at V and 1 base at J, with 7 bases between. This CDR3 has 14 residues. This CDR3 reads CASSQEEGSYEQYF. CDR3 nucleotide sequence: TGCGCCAGCAGCCAAGAGGAGGGATCCTACGAGCAGTACTTC.